Sequencing of this T cell receptor (beta chain) was carried out in a study of blood T cell repertoires in COVID-19. On the study more broadly: Acute and convalescent COVID-19 samples came from the United States, Italy and Spain. Nucleic acid was either cDNA or gDNA, and it came from T cells, B-cell-depleted T cells, or PBMCs.

As handled by the study authors: Amplification of reference gene primers was used by the study to estimate nucleated cell counts. Profiling relied on immunoSEQ multiplex PCR, and the TCRdb table lists in-frame clones only, not all of them. That table is the source of V, J and clone size, and D and trimming were worked out from the DNA. The top ten hold 2.5% to 3% of the sample, which has under 250,000 clones, over 80% seen once. Recruits, aged roughly 18 to 89 years, lived in about two dozen US areas. Germline V gives CDR1 SGHVS, CDR2 FNYEAQ. Trimming at V came to 5 bases and at J to 2 bases, leaving 6 bases not matched to a gene. This CDR3 contains 15 residues.

The V call is TRBV7-6, the J call TRBJ2-3, with 8 bases matching TRBD2. The sequence came from a woman in her 30s with acute COVID-19. Sequenced material: PBMCs or T cells enriched from blood (not recorded which). The CDR3 is CASSPEGLVTDTQYF. The CDR3 DNA reads TGTGCCAGCAGCCCCGAGGGACTAGTCACAGATACGCAGTATTTT. The variable domain in full, completed from reference TRBV7-6 and TRBJ2-3, reads GAGVSQSPRYKVTKRGQDVALRCDPISGHVSLYWYRQALGQGPEFLTYFNYEAQQDKSGLPNDRFSAERPEGSISTLTIQRTEQRDSAMYRCASSPEGLVTDTQYFGPGTRLTVL.